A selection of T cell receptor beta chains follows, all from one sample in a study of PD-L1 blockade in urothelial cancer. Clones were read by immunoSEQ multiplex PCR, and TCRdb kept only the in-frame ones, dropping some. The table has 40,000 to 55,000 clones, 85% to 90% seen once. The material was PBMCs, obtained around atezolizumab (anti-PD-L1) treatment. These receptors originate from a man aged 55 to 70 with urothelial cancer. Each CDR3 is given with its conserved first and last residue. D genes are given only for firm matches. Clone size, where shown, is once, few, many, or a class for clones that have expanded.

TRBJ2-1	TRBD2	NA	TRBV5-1	CASSFVAGGYNEQFF	TGCGCCAGCAGCTTCGTAGCGGGAGGCTACAATGAGCAGTTCTTC
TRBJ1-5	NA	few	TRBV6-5	CASSYSIDQPQHF	TGTGCCAGCAGTTACTCGATAGATCAGCCCCAGCATTTT
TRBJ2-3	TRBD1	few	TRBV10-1	CASSQGQGRSDTQYF	TGCGCCAGCAGTCAAGGACAGGGTCGGTCAGATACGCAGTATTTT
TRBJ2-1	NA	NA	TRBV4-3	CASSPEGSGTFINEQFF	TGCGCCAGCAGCCCGGAGGGGAGCGGAACCTTTATCAATGAGCAGTTCTTC
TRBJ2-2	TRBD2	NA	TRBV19	CASSKASGGTNTGELFF	TGTGCCAGTAGTAAGGCTAGCGGGGGGACGAACACCGGGGAGCTGTTTTTT
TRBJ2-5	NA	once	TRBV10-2	CASGAPSSGQETQYF	TGCGCCAGCGGTGCTCCTAGTAGCGGACAAGAGACCCAGTACTTC
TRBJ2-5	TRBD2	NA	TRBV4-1	CASSPRLAGETQYF	TGCGCCAGCAGCCCACGACTAGCGGGGGAGACCCAGTACTTC
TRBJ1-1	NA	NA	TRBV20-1	CSVKNTEAFF	TGCAGTGTTAAGAACACTGAAGCTTTCTTT
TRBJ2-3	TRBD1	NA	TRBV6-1	CASRGQGSTDTQYF	TGTGCCAGCAGAGGACAGGGGAGCACAGATACGCAGTATTTT
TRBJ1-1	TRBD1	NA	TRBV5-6	CASSLGTGLTEAFF	TGTGCCAGCAGCTTGGGGACAGGGTTGACTGAAGCTTTCTTT
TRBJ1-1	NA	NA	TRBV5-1	CASSITDGGDTEAFF	TGCGCCAGCAGCATCACGGACGGAGGTGACACTGAAGCTTTCTTT
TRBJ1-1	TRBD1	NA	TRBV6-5	CASSWTGDTTEAFF	TGTGCCAGCAGTTGGACAGGGGATACCACTGAAGCTTTCTTT
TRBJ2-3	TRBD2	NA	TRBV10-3	CATHWGATSGGSSTDTQYF	TGTGCCACCCACTGGGGGGCGACTAGCGGGGGTTCTAGCACAGATACGCAGTATTTT
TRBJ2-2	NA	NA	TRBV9	CASSVVGQGRSGELFF	TGTGCCAGCAGCGTAGTTGGCCAGGGTAGGAGCGGGGAGCTGTTTTTT
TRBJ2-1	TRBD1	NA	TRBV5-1	CASSYQGTGENEQFF	TGCGCCAGCAGCTATCAAGGGACAGGGGAGAATGAGCAGTTCTTC
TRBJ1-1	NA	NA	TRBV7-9	CASSPPGFMNTEAFF	TGTGCCAGCAGTCCCCCGGGGTTCATGAACACTGAAGCTTTCTTT
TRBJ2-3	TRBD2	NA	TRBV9	CASSVGRERTDTQYF	TGTGCCAGCAGCGTAGGGCGGGAGAGGACAGATACGCAGTATTTT
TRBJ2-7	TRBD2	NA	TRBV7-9	CASSALGLAGGTYEQYF	TGTGCCAGCAGCGCCTTAGGACTAGCGGGGGGAACCTACGAGCAGTACTTC
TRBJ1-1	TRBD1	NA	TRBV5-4	CASSPDRGMTEAFF	TGTGCCAGCAGCCCGGACAGGGGGATGACTGAAGCTTTCTTT
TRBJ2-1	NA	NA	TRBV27	CASSDLAGPYNEQFF	TGTGCCAGCAGTGACCTCGCGGGCCCCTACAATGAGCAGTTCTTC
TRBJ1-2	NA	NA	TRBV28	CASSPTGRGNYGYTF	TGTGCCAGCAGCCCCACGGGGAGGGGTAATTATGGCTACACCTTC
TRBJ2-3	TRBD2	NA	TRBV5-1	CASSLGGGGGTDTQYF	TGCGCCAGCAGCTTGGGTGGCGGGGGGGGCACAGATACGCAGTATTTT
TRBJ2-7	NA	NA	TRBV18	CASSPLSGRVGEQYF	TGTGCCAGCTCACCACTCTCAGGCAGGGTAGGTGAGCAGTACTTC
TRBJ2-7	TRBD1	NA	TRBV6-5	CASSSGQGYEQYF	TGTGCCAGCAGTTCTGGACAGGGGTACGAGCAGTACTTC
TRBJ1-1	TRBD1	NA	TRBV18	CASVVGRDRGMNTEAFF	TGTGCCAGCGTTGTGGGGAGGGACAGGGGGATGAACACTGAAGCTTTCTTT
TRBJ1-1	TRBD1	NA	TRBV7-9	CASSWDRGTEAFF	TGTGCCAGCAGCTGGGACAGGGGCACTGAAGCTTTCTTT
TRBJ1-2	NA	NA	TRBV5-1	CASSLGLGHNYGYTF	TGCGCCAGCAGCTTGGGACTGGGACACAACTATGGCTACACCTTC
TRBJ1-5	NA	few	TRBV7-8	CASSGGELQPQHF	TGTGCCAGCAGCGGGGGGGAGCTTCAGCCCCAGCATTTT
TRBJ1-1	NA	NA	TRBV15	CATRRRDSGTNEAFF	TGTGCCACCCGCAGAAGGGACTCTGGCACAAATGAAGCTTTCTTT
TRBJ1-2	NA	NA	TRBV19	CASSIDSRERGDYGYTF	TGTGCCAGTAGTATAGATTCTAGAGAGAGAGGAGACTATGGCTACACCTTC
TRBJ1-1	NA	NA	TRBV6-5	CASSRQGSEAFF	TGTGCCAGCAGTCGGCAGGGGTCTGAAGCTTTCTTT
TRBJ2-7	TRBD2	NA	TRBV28	CASSPQGGGSYEQYF	TGTGCCAGCAGCCCCCAGGGCGGGGGTTCCTACGAGCAGTACTTC
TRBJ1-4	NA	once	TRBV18	CASSPGLSNEKLFF	TGTGCCAGCTCACCGGGACTTAGTAATGAAAAACTGTTTTTT